These T cell receptor beta chains were read from a single sample in a study of T cell responses to AZD1222 COVID-19 vaccine. Clones were read by immunoSEQ multiplex PCR, and TCRdb kept only the in-frame ones, dropping some. This table has 95,000 to 100,000 clones, approximately 84% appearing once. Sample: peripheral blood, taken 28 days after the second AZD1222 dose. Source of these receptors: an adult who received the AZD1222 COVID-19 vaccine. The CDR3 runs from the conserved cysteine through the conserved F or W. Each record gives: V gene, clone size, J gene, D gene, CDR3 DNA, CDR3 protein. The D gene is left open where the match is weak. For some rows the clone size is stated as once, few or many, or as a class when expanded; others skip it.

v_call: TRBV5-4; clone_size: -; j_call: TRBJ2-5; d_call: -; cdr3_nt: TGTGCCAGCAGCTTGGAACTAGCCGGGGAAGAGACCCAGTACTTC; cdr3_aa: CASSLELAGEETQYF
v_call: TRBV10-3; clone_size: -; j_call: TRBJ1-2; d_call: -; cdr3_nt: TGTGCCATCAGTGATTCGGGGAAAGCTAACTATGGCTACACCTTC; cdr3_aa: CAISDSGKANYGYTF
v_call: TRBV7-9; clone_size: -; j_call: TRBJ1-2; d_call: -; cdr3_nt: TGTGCCAGCAGCTTTGAACCGGGACGGAACTATGGCTACACCTTC; cdr3_aa: CASSFEPGRNYGYTF
v_call: TRBV6-6; clone_size: -; j_call: TRBJ1-1; d_call: -; cdr3_nt: TGTGCCAGCAGTTACTCGGCCAGGCTGAACACTGAAGCTTTCTTT; cdr3_aa: CASSYSARLNTEAFF
v_call: TRBV3-1/TRBV3-2; clone_size: -; j_call: TRBJ2-1; d_call: TRBD1; cdr3_nt: TGTGCCAGCAGCCTAGGACAGGGGAACAATGAGCAGTTCTTC; cdr3_aa: CASSLGQGNNEQFF
v_call: TRBV11-2; clone_size: once; j_call: TRBJ1-2; d_call: TRBD1; cdr3_nt: TGTGCCAGCAGCCAGGGGGAGGCGGGGATGGGCTACACCTTC; cdr3_aa: CASSQGEAGMGYTF
v_call: TRBV5-4; clone_size: -; j_call: TRBJ2-3; d_call: -; cdr3_nt: TGTGCCAGCAGCTTGGTAGACGGCCGCACAGATACGCAGTATTTT; cdr3_aa: CASSLVDGRTDTQYF
v_call: TRBV19; clone_size: -; j_call: TRBJ1-5; d_call: -; cdr3_nt: TGTGCCAGTACGTGGGGATCTCAGCCCCAGCATTTT; cdr3_aa: CASTWGSQPQHF
v_call: TRBV24-1; clone_size: -; j_call: TRBJ2-1; d_call: -; cdr3_nt: TGTGCCACCAGTGATTTAGGCGGGGCGAACAACAATGAGCAGTTCTTC; cdr3_aa: CATSDLGGANNNEQFF
v_call: TRBV7-3; clone_size: -; j_call: TRBJ2-3; d_call: -; cdr3_nt: TGTGCCAGCAGCTTAACCCCCTCAGATACGCAGTATTTT; cdr3_aa: CASSLTPSDTQYF
v_call: TRBV27; clone_size: -; j_call: TRBJ2-5; d_call: TRBD1; cdr3_nt: TGTGCCAGCAGTTTAGGACAGGGGGTTCAAGAGACCCAGTACTTC; cdr3_aa: CASSLGQGVQETQYF
v_call: TRBV7-9; clone_size: -; j_call: TRBJ2-3; d_call: -; cdr3_nt: TGTGCCAGCAGCCCCACAGGTTATACGCAGTATTTT; cdr3_aa: CASSPTGYTQYF
v_call: TRBV6-8; clone_size: -; j_call: TRBJ1-1; d_call: -; cdr3_nt: TGTGCCAGCCGCCGAGAACGGGACAAGAGCCTGGGCACTGAAGCTTTCTTT; cdr3_aa: CASRRERDKSLGTEAFF
v_call: TRBV7-3; clone_size: -; j_call: TRBJ1-4; d_call: -; cdr3_nt: TGTGCCAGCAGCTTAACAGTCTTTGAGGGGTTTAATGAAAAACTGTTTTTT; cdr3_aa: CASSLTVFEGFNEKLFF
v_call: TRBV7-9; clone_size: -; j_call: TRBJ1-2; d_call: -; cdr3_nt: TGTGCCAGCAGCTCCCTTGACGGCTACACCTTC; cdr3_aa: CASSSLDGYTF
v_call: TRBV5-1; clone_size: once; j_call: TRBJ2-7; d_call: TRBD1; cdr3_nt: TGCGCCAGCAGCACCGGACAGGTAGGGGTGCAGCAGTACTTC; cdr3_aa: CASSTGQVGVQQYF
v_call: TRBV6-1; clone_size: -; j_call: TRBJ1-5; d_call: -; cdr3_nt: TGTGCCAGCAGTGAAGTGGGGGAATTAGGCAATCAGCCCCAGCATTTT; cdr3_aa: CASSEVGELGNQPQHF
v_call: TRBV6-4; clone_size: -; j_call: TRBJ2-3; d_call: -; cdr3_nt: TGTGCCAGCAGTGATCCTTCCATGCGGACTTTCACAGATACGCAGTATTTT; cdr3_aa: CASSDPSMRTFTDTQYF
v_call: TRBV6-5; clone_size: -; j_call: TRBJ1-1; d_call: -; cdr3_nt: TGTGCCAGCAGGCTACAACGGGGATACGCTGAAGCTTTCTTT; cdr3_aa: CASRLQRGYAEAFF
v_call: TRBV5-1; clone_size: -; j_call: TRBJ1-1; d_call: -; cdr3_nt: TGCGCCAGCAGCTTTGGAGGGATGAACACTGAAGCTTTCTTT; cdr3_aa: CASSFGGMNTEAFF
v_call: TRBV11-3; clone_size: -; j_call: TRBJ2-1; d_call: -; cdr3_nt: TGTGCCAGCAGCCCGGACAGCTCCTACAATGAGCAGTTCTTC; cdr3_aa: CASSPDSSYNEQFF
v_call: TRBV10-3; clone_size: -; j_call: TRBJ1-6; d_call: -; cdr3_nt: TGTGCCATCAGTCAAGTGTCTGTGAATTCACCCCTCCACTTT; cdr3_aa: CAISQVSVNSPLHF
v_call: TRBV7-3; clone_size: -; j_call: TRBJ2-7; d_call: TRBD2; cdr3_nt: TGTGCCAGCAGCCCGACTAGCGGCTACGAGCAGTACTTC; cdr3_aa: CASSPTSGYEQYF
v_call: TRBV6-5; clone_size: -; j_call: TRBJ1-1; d_call: -; cdr3_nt: TGTGCCAGCAGTTACTCGCCGAGCATGAACACTGAAGCTTTCTTT; cdr3_aa: CASSYSPSMNTEAFF
v_call: TRBV5-1; clone_size: -; j_call: TRBJ1-1; d_call: TRBD1; cdr3_nt: TGCGCCAGCAGCTTGGGGGGACAGGTGAACACTGAAGCTTTCTTT; cdr3_aa: CASSLGGQVNTEAFF
v_call: TRBV18; clone_size: -; j_call: TRBJ2-2; d_call: -; cdr3_nt: TGTGCCAGCTCACCAATTTCCGGGGAGCTGTTTTTT; cdr3_aa: CASSPISGELFF
v_call: TRBV4-1; clone_size: -; j_call: TRBJ2-7; d_call: -; cdr3_nt: TGCGCCAGCAGCCAAAACGTGGGGGGACACGAGCAGTACTTC; cdr3_aa: CASSQNVGGHEQYF
v_call: TRBV11-2; clone_size: -; j_call: TRBJ2-7; d_call: TRBD2; cdr3_nt: TGTGCCAGCAGCTCCGGGACTAGCGGAACCTACGAGCAGTACTTC; cdr3_aa: CASSSGTSGTYEQYF
v_call: TRBV6-5; clone_size: once; j_call: TRBJ2-7; d_call: -; cdr3_nt: TGTGCCAGCAGTTACTCATACCAATCCTACGAGCAGTACTTC; cdr3_aa: CASSYSYQSYEQYF
v_call: TRBV13; clone_size: -; j_call: TRBJ2-1; d_call: -; cdr3_nt: TGTGCCAGCAGCTTAGAAGGGGCGCCCCCCAATGAGCAGTTCTTC; cdr3_aa: CASSLEGAPPNEQFF
v_call: TRBV15; clone_size: -; j_call: TRBJ1-1; d_call: TRBD1; cdr3_nt: TGTGCCACCAGCAGAGATCTCATGGGCCAGGGGGCTAGCACTGAAGCTTTCTTT; cdr3_aa: CATSRDLMGQGASTEAFF
v_call: TRBV5-4; clone_size: -; j_call: TRBJ1-1; d_call: -; cdr3_nt: TGTGCCAGCAGCTTGGGCCACAGGGATGTCACTGAAGCTTTCTTT; cdr3_aa: CASSLGHRDVTEAFF
v_call: TRBV25-1; clone_size: -; j_call: TRBJ1-1; d_call: TRBD1; cdr3_nt: TGTGCCAGCAAATGGGACAGGAACACTGAAGCTTTCTTT; cdr3_aa: CASKWDRNTEAFF
v_call: TRBV28; clone_size: -; j_call: TRBJ1-1; d_call: -; cdr3_nt: TGTGCCAGCAGTTTATACGGAATTAACACTGAAGCTTTCTTT; cdr3_aa: CASSLYGINTEAFF
v_call: TRBV6-2/TRBV6-3; clone_size: -; j_call: TRBJ2-1; d_call: -; cdr3_nt: TGTGCCAGCAGTTACAGGGTGGAGTTGTTCTTC; cdr3_aa: CASSYRVELFF
v_call: TRBV4-1; clone_size: -; j_call: TRBJ2-7; d_call: TRBD1; cdr3_nt: TGCGCCAGCAGCCAATATGAGAGGACAGGGGTTTACGAGCAGTACTTC; cdr3_aa: CASSQYERTGVYEQYF
v_call: TRBV25-1; clone_size: -; j_call: TRBJ1-1; d_call: -; cdr3_nt: TGTGCCAGCAGTGAATATCGGAACGGCGTGGCTTTCTTT; cdr3_aa: CASSEYRNGVAFF
v_call: TRBV7-2; clone_size: -; j_call: TRBJ1-3; d_call: -; cdr3_nt: TGTGCCAGCAGCTTAGCGAGGACGGCTGGAAACACCATATATTTT; cdr3_aa: CASSLARTAGNTIYF
v_call: TRBV18; clone_size: -; j_call: TRBJ2-3; d_call: TRBD2; cdr3_nt: TGTGCCAGCTCCCTAGGACTAGCGGGAGCAGATACGCAGTATTTT; cdr3_aa: CASSLGLAGADTQYF
v_call: TRBV7-9; clone_size: -; j_call: TRBJ1-2; d_call: -; cdr3_nt: TGTGCCAGCAGCCCCGGGTCCTACTATGGCTACACCTTC; cdr3_aa: CASSPGSYYGYTF
v_call: TRBV30; clone_size: -; j_call: TRBJ2-5; d_call: -; cdr3_nt: TGTGCCTGGAGTTTTACAGGGGGGGTTGGGGAGACCCAGTACTTC; cdr3_aa: CAWSFTGGVGETQYF
v_call: TRBV4-1; clone_size: -; j_call: TRBJ1-5; d_call: TRBD1; cdr3_nt: TGCGCCAGCAGCCAAGATAGGGGACAGGGTTGGCCCCAGCATTTT; cdr3_aa: CASSQDRGQGWPQHF
v_call: TRBV9; clone_size: -; j_call: TRBJ2-1; d_call: TRBD1; cdr3_nt: TGTGCCAGCAGCGAAGGGACAGGGGCCAATGAGCAGTTCTTC; cdr3_aa: CASSEGTGANEQFF